These 8 T cell receptor beta chains were all obtained from the same sample, sequenced in a study of blood T cell repertoires in COVID-19. Assay used: immunoSEQ multiplex PCR; TCRdb lists only in-frame clones, some missing. The sample yields 87,000 or so clones, approximately 80% seen once. Sequencing input: peripheral blood. All receptors derive from a woman in her seventies with acute or convalescent COVID-19.

The chain has TRBV7-9 and TRBJ2-5; D remains ambiguous. The CDR3 spans 13 residues. Trimming took off 1 base at V and 4 bases at J, with 7 bases between the two ends. Germline-derived CDR1 and CDR2 are SEHNR and FQNEAQ (reference sequence). The CDR3 nucleotides are TGTGCCAGCAGCTTAGGGGCGTCAGAGACCCAGTACTTC. Amino acids: CASSLGASETQYF.

This rearrangement joins TRBV6-2 or TRBV6-3 to TRBJ1-5, with a tentative D call TRBD1 (6 bases). Germline V gene data show CDR1 as MNHEY and CDR2 as SVGEGT. Trimming removed 3 bases at V and 0 bases at J, with 12 bases between. The CDR3 length is 16 residues. This chain's CDR3 is CASSYDRFNSNQPQHF. The CDR3 DNA is TGTGCCAGCAGTTATGACAGGTTTAATAGCAATCAGCCCCAGCATTTT.

The V call is TRBV9, the J call TRBJ2-1; 11 bases match TRBD1. Germline values: CDR1 SGDLS, CDR2 YYNGEE. The CDR3 consists of 15 residues. V lost 3 bases, J lost 5 bases, and 4 bases stayed unmatched. The CDR3 DNA reads as TGTGCCAGCAGCGCCCGGGGACAGGGGGACAATGAGCAGTTCTTC. Translation gives CASSARGQGDNEQFF.

The gene calls are TRBV2 and TRBJ1-5, with a weak D call TRBD1 (6 bases). V gave up 7 bases and J gave up 7 bases, with 14 bases separating them. The CDR3 length is 13 residues. Germline values: CDR1 SNHLY, CDR2 FYNNEI. CDR3 in amino acids: CASTRAGAQPQHF. The CDR3 coding sequence is TGTGCCAGCACCAGGGCAGGGGCGCAGCCCCAGCATTTT.

This clone was counted between two and nine times. The V gene is TRBV2, the J gene TRBJ2-5, with a possible D match to TRBD2 (5 bases). The CDR3 sequence is 14 residues long. Germline-derived CDR1 and CDR2 are SNHLY and FYNNEI. V was trimmed by 0 bases and J by 7 bases, leaving 12 bases between them. This CDR3 is CASSEAALSGTQYF. The CDR3 DNA reads as TGTGCCAGCAGTGAAGCTGCACTGAGCGGGACCCAGTACTTC.

This chain links TRBV2 with TRBJ2-1; perhaps TRBD1 as D (6 bases). Trimming shortened V by 4 bases and J by 0 bases, and 13 bases separated the two germline ends. Germline CDR1 SNHLY, CDR2 FYNNEI. The length of the CDR3 is 16 residues. For the CDR3, the DNA is TGTGCCAGCAGTGGGGACACCCAGACCTCCTACAATGAGCAGTTCTTC. It translates to CASSGDTQTSYNEQFF. Drawing the rest from reference TRBV2 and TRBJ2-1, the complete variable domain is EPEVTQTPSHQVTQMGQEVILRCVPISNHLYFYWYRQILGQKVEFLVSFYNNEISEKSEIFDDQFSVERPDGSNFTLKIRSTKLEDSAMYFCASSGDTQTSYNEQFFGPGTRLTVL.

The chain has TRBV18 and TRBJ1-4; TRBD1 aligns across 8 bases. Germline V gene data show CDR1 as KGHSH and CDR2 as LQKENI. This CDR3 is 15 amino acids long. V lost 3 bases and J lost 8; bases outside the gene matches: 8. The CDR3 spells CASSPRQGRSEKLFF. Here the CDR3 DNA reads TGTGCCAGCTCACCCAGACAGGGGAGGTCCGAAAAACTGTTTTTT.

This clone occurred a few times. This chain links TRBV10-2 with TRBJ2-1; D remains unclear. The V and J ends lost 6 bases and 6 bases respectively, with 9 bases between them. This CDR3 has 12 amino acids. CDR1 and CDR2 (germline): WSHSY, SAAADI. The CDR3 coding sequence is TGCGCCAGCAGCCCCAATCCCAATGAGCAGTTCTTC. Encoded protein: CASSPNPNEQFF.